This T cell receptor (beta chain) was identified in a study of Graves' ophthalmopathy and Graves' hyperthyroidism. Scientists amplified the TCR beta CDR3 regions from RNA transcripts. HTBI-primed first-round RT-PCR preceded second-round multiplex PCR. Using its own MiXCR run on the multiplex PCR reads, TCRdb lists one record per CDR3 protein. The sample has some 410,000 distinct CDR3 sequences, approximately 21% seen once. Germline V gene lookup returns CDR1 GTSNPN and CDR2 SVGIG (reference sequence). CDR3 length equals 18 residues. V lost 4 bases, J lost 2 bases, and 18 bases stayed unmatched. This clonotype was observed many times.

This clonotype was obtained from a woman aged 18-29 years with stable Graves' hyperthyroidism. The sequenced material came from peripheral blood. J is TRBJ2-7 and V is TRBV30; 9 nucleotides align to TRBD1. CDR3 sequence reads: CAWTEKGQGALYPYEQYF. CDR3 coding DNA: TGTGCCTGGACCGAAAAGGGACAGGGAGCTTTATATCCCTACGAGCAGTACTTC. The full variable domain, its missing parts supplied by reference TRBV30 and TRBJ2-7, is SQTIHQWPATLVQPVGSPLSLECTVEGTSNPNLYWYRQAAGRGLQLLFYSVGIGQISSEVPQNLSASRPQDRQFILSSKKLLLSDSGFYLCAWTEKGQGALYPYEQYFGPGTRLTVT.